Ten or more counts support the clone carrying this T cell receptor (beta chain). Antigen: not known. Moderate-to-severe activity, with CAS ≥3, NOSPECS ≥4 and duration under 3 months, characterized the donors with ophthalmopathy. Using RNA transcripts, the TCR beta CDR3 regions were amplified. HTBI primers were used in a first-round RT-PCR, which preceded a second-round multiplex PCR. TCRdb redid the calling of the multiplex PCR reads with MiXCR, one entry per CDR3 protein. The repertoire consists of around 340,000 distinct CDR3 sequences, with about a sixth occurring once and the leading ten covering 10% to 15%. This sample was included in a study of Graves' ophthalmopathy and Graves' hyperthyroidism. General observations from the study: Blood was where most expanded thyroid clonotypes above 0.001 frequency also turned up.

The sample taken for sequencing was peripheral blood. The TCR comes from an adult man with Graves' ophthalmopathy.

CDR3 sequence: CASSLNPGTGSSYEQYF. The CDR3 bases are TGTGCCAGCAGCTTAAACCCCGGGACAGGGAGCTCCTACGAGCAGTACTTC. The rearrangement uses TRBV11-1 and TRBJ2-7; 9 nucleotides match TRBD1. CDR1 is SGHAT, CDR2 FQDESV, per germline (reference sequence). Germline trimming cut 2 bases from V and 0 bases from J; bases unmatched to any gene: 8. CDR3 length equals 17 residues.